Below, one TCR beta chain is given with its context. Its antigen is undetermined. The data were obtained in a study of shared clonotypes between healthy human individuals. Study information: A couple of women and a few men aged 18 to 49 made up the donors.

CDR1 and CDR2 from the germline V gene are SEHNR and FQNEAQ (reference sequence). Trimming left V 7 bases short and J 4 bases short, with 19 bases between. CDR3 length equals 15 residues. Replicate PCRs from sorted subsets contained around 190 ng DNA, which is approximately 30,000 T cell genomes. The assay was immunoSEQ multiplex PCR, and TCRdb's table has in-frame clones only and misses some. The sample yields over 1.5 million clones, 95% to 99% seen once. Broader study findings: Several donors held about 5% of naive CD4 clonotypes in common. There were few donors, and this limited the genetic and exposure-history diversity represented.

This TCR was sampled from a man in his thirties or forties in good health. The V call is TRBV7-9, the J call TRBJ1-2, with D hard to call. The material sequenced was naive CD4+ T cells sorted from blood. Subset reported: CD45RA+ positively selected. In nucleotides, the CDR3 is TGTGCCAGCATCGGAAAAGAGGAGGGTGTCTATGGCTACACCTTC. It is translated as CASIGKEEGVYGYTF.